This T cell receptor (beta chain) was observed in a study of T cell repertoires in cytomegalovirus infection. Turning to the study itself: Matching HLA type and CMV infection were both indicated by public TCR beta signatures.

The table lists this clonotype with many counts. Antigen unknown. Each CDR3 protein gets one entry after TCRdb re-called the reads with MiXCR. The sample yields more than 200,000 distinct CDR3 sequences, 8% to 9.5% seen once. The V and J ends lost 0 bases and 7 bases respectively, with 7 bases between them. The length of the CDR3 is 13 residues. Germline CDR1 SGHTA, CDR2 FQGNSA. Overall study results and limits: The response measured ex vivo was dominated by TCR beta clonotypes (HLA-C-restricted and CMV-specific). Carriers of CMV and the relevant HLA type were discriminated by public TCR beta frequency.

Sequencing was carried out using PBMCs. The sequence came from a human donor in good health (CMV status not recorded). Some clones in this sample may be carry-over from other donors' samples. The chain links TRBV7-2 to TRBJ1-5; tentative D call: TRBD1 (5 bases). The CDR3 DNA is TGTGCCAGCAGCTTAGCAGGGACCCAGCCCCAGCATTTT. Amino acid sequence: CASSLAGTQPQHF.